This TCR beta chain was recovered during a study of beta chain features in type 1 diabetes. Researchers reported sorting CD4+ naive, central memory, regulatory and stem cell-like memory cells via CD45RO/CCR7/CD25/CD127/CD95/CD27. Notes on the study in general: In patients and controls equally, PCR might favor templates that are shorter. Among all four CD4+ subsets, Type 1 diabetes patients had TCRB CDR3s that were moderately but significantly shorter. VDJ junctions from patients with type 1 diabetes contained fewer insertions and more deletions.

Germline V lookup: CDR1 SNHLY, CDR2 FYNNEI. The CDR3 spans 15 residues. V lost 8 bases and J lost 2, with 16 bases in between. Expressed TCRB transcripts were sequenced because the entire RNA isolate underwent reverse transcription. Profiling relied on immunoSEQ multiplex PCR, and the TCRdb table lists in-frame clones only, not all of them. The table includes 45,000 to 60,000 clones, about 48% detected once. About this clone itself: Its antigen is not known.

The sample consisted of stem cell memory CD4+ T cells from blood. The genes are TRBV2 and TRBJ2-1; D is undetermined. The sequence was collected from a man under 40 with type 1 diabetes. CDR3 sequence (DNA): TGTGCCAGCTACCTCCCGACTGTTCCCTACAATGAGCAGTTCTTC. It is translated as CASYLPTVPYNEQFF.